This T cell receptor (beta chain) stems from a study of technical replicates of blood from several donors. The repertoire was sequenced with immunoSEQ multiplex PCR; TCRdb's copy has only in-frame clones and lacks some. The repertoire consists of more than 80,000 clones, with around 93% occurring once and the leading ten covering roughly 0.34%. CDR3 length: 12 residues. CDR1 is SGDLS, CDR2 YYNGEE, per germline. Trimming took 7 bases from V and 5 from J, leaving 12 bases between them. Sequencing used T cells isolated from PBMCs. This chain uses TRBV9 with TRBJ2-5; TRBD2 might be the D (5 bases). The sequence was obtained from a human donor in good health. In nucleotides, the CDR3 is TGTGCCAGCGGTCTCGGGGAGGAGACCCAGTACTTC. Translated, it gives CASGLGEETQYF.